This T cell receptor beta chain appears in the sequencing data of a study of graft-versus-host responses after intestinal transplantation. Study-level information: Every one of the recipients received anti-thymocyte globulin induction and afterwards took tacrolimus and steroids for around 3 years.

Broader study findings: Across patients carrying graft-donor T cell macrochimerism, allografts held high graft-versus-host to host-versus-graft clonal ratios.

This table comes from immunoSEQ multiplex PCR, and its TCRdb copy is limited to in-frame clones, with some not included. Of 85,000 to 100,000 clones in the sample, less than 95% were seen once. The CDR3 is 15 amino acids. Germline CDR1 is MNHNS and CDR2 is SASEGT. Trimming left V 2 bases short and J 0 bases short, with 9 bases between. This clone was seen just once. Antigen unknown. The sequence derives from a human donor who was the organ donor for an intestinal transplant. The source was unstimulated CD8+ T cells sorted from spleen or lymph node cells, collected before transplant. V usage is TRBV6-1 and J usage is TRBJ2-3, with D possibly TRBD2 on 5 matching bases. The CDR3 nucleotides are TGTGCCAGCAGTGAAAGCGGTTCTAGCACAGATACGCAGTATTTT. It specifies CASSESGSSTDTQYF.